This TCR beta chain was captured in a study of shared clonotypes between healthy human individuals. Study-wide findings and caveats: The study generally estimated greater richness for naive than memory subsets.

On this clone: What it recognizes is unknown.

The germline V gene encodes CDR1 KGHSH and CDR2 LQKENI. The CDR3 runs to 19 residues. V was clipped by 1 base and J by 5 bases; unmatched bases: 12. The assay was immunoSEQ multiplex PCR, and TCRdb's table has in-frame clones only and misses some. The profile shows more than 1.2 million clones, approximately 98.5% of them singletons. The investigators split CD4+ cells into a CD45RA+ naive subset and a CD45RA-negative memory subset. This receptor was obtained from a man younger than 40 in good health. The V and J genes are TRBV18 and TRBJ2-5; TRBD2 aligns across 14 bases. The sample consisted of naive CD4+ T cells sorted from blood. Subset indicated: CD45RA+ positively selected. Written as DNA, the CDR3 is TGTGCCAGCTCACCACGGACTAGCGGGAGGTCCCCCAATTGGGAGACCCAGTACTTC. Amino acid sequence: CASSPRTSGRSPNWETQYF.